This T cell receptor (beta chain) was sequenced during a study of shared clonotypes between healthy human individuals. The V gene's germline CDR1 is MNHNY and CDR2 SVGAGI (reference sequence). V shed 2 bases and J shed 2 bases, with 8 bases lying between them. The CDR3 length is 14 residues. Terminally differentiated effector memory CD45RA+ cells were left out of the naive CD8 fraction, which was CD45RO-negative and positively selected for CCR7. The table came from immunoSEQ multiplex PCR; TCRdb's copy has only in-frame clones and leaves some out. Of around 1,900,000 clones in the sample, about 93% were seen once.

This TCR was sampled from a young man in good health. Some clones in this sample may be carry-over from other donors' samples. This rearrangement joins TRBV6-6 to TRBJ2-3; no reliable D call. The sequenced sample consisted of naive CD8+ T cells from PBMCs. The CDR3: CASSYSRPTDTQYF. The CDR3 DNA reads as TGTGCCAGCAGTTACAGCCGACCCACAGATACGCAGTATTTT.